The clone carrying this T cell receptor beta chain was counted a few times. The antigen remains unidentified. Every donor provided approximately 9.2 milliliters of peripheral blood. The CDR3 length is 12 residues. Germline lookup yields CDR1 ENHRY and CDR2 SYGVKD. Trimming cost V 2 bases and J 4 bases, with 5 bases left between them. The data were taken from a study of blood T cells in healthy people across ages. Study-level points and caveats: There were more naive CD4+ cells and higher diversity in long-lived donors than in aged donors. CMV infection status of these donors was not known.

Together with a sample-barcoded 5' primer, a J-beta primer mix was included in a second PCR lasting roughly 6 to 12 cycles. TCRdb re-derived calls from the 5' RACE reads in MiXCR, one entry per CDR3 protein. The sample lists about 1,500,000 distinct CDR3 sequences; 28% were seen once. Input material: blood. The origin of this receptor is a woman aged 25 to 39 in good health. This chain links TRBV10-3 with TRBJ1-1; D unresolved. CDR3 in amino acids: CAISERLTEAFF. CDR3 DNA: TGTGCCATCAGTGAGAGGCTCACTGAAGCTTTCTTT.